Reported below is one T cell receptor (beta chain). What it recognizes is unknown. Target depth was 1 in 200,000 to 1 in 1 million T cells, about 10x per clonotype. TCRdb keeps only in-frame clones here, not all; method: immunoSEQ multiplex PCR. This sample has under 200,000 clones, with approximately 77% found just once. The CDR3 consists of 16 residues. The V end was cut by 4 bases, the J end by 2 bases, with 15 bases between. The germline CDR1 and CDR2 sequences are MNHEY and SVGAGI. The entry originates in a study of cytotoxic CD8 clonotypes in ibrutinib-treated CLL. Study in general: Across samples, productive templates numbered 200,000 to 300,000 and productive rearrangements reached about 99,000 on average. Study results and caveats: Researchers report that baseline clonality outpaced age-matched healthy donors and tracked circulating CD8+ T-cell counts. Before falling back toward baseline at progression, clonality had risen at the time of ibrutinib response.

Sequencing used PBMCs, obtained after 12 months of ibrutinib treatment. The TCR sequence derives from a human donor with chronic lymphocytic leukemia. V usage is TRBV6-5 and J usage is TRBJ2-1; D possibly matches TRBD1 or TRBD2 (5 bases each). CDR3: CASSSHRGAPYNEQFF. The CDR3 DNA is TGTGCCAGCAGTTCGCATAGAGGGGCCCCCTACAATGAGCAGTTCTTC.